This TCR beta chain was recovered during a study of control samples from healthy donors and cancer patients. This clone has only a few counts. The table came from immunoSEQ multiplex PCR; TCRdb's copy has only in-frame clones and leaves some out. Counted here are 20,000 or so clones, 75% to 90% occurring once; the ten biggest clones make up about 38%. CDR3 length: 14 amino acids. V shed 5 bases and J 1 base; nucleotides not matched to a gene: 1. The germline V gene encodes CDR1 MDHEN and CDR2 SYDVKM. This chain connects TRBV28 to TRBJ2-3; 9 bases agree with TRBD1. The receptor's source is a man aged 60 to 69 with head and neck cancer. The sequencing input was PBMCs. This CDR3 is CASSGDRGTDTQYF. The CDR3 DNA reads TGTGCCAGCAGTGGGGACAGGGGCACAGATACGCAGTATTTT.